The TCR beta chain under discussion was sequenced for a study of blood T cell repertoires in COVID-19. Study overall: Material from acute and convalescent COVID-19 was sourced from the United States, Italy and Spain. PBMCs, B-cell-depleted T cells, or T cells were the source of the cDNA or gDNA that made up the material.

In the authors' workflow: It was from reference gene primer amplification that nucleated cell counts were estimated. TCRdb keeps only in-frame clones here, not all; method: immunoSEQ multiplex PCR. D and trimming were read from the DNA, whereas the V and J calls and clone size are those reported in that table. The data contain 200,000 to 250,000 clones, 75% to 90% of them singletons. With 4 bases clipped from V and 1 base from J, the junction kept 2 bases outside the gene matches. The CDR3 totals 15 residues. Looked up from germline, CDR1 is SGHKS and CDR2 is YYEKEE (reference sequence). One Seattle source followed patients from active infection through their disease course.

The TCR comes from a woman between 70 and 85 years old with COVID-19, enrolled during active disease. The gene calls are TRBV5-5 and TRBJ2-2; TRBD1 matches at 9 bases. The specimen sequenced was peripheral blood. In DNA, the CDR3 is TGTGCCAGCAGCGGGGGACAGGGGAACACCGGGGAGCTGTTTTTT. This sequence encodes CASSGGQGNTGELFF.